The 28 T cell receptor beta chains listed next were all sequenced from one sample in a study of blood T cell repertoires in COVID-19 (TCRdb year 2020). Preparation of the library involved the immunoSEQ multiplex PCR assay. TCRdb obtained this table from immuneACCESS and retained in-frame rearrangements with V and J assigned. These tables miss some clones; where compared with another copy, unresolved V genes account for less than half of the shortfall, and the remainder is unexplained. The sample table shows 100,000 to 150,000 clones, and around 84% are seen once. The top ten clones comprise 2.4% of the sample. Material for sequencing was PBMCs or T cells enriched from blood (not recorded which). The source is a man aged 35 to 55 with acute COVID-19.

The chain links TRBV18 to TRBJ1-2, with a weak D call TRBD1 (5 bases). CDR1 is KGHSH, CDR2 LQKENI, per germline. The CDR3 is 15 amino acids. V gave up 2 bases and J gave up 7 bases, with 17 bases separating them. The CDR3 protein is CASSPLGDLGGGYTF. The CDR3 DNA is TGTGCCAGCTCACCATTAGGGGACTTGGGAGGTGGCTACACCTTC.

The J gene is TRBJ1-2, the V gene TRBV18; possibly TRBD1 for D (5 bases). The CDR3 sequence is 15 residues long. Germline V gene lookup returns CDR1 KGHSH and CDR2 LQKENI. V dropped 8 bases and J dropped 1 base, with 17 bases sitting between them. The CDR3 DNA is TGTGCCAGCCAGCGGGCCGGGACGGATAACTATGGCTACACCTTC. Translation gives CASQRAGTDNYGYTF. The whole variable domain, remainder taken from reference TRBV18 and TRBJ1-2, is NAGVMQNPRHLVRRRGQEARLRCSPMKGHSHVYWYRQLPEEGLKFMVYLQKENIIDESGMPKERFSAEFPKEGPSILRIQQVVRGDSAAYFCASQRAGTDNYGYTFGSGTRLTVV.

On this clone itself: Mismatch with germline at one junction end may stem from a read error. This chain uses TRBV5-1 with TRBJ1-3; tentatively, D is TRBD1 (5 bases). The CDR3 sequence is 17 residues long. The germline V gene has CDR1 SGHRS and CDR2 YFSETQ. In DNA form, the CDR3 reads TGCGCCCGCAGCTTGGGGGGGGGTAGTCCCTCTGGAAACACCATATATTTT. The encoded protein is CARSLGGGSPSGNTIYF. The whole variable domain, remainder taken from reference TRBV5-1 and TRBJ1-3, is KAGVTQTPRYLIKTRGQQVTLSCSPISGHRSVSWYQQTPGQGLQFLFEYFSETQRNKGNFPGRFSGRQFSNSRSEMNVSTLELGDSALYLCARSLGGGSPSGNTIYFGEGSWLTVV.

The chain joins TRBV15 to TRBJ2-3; a weak D match, TRBD2 (6 bases). This CDR3 has 16 amino acids. Looked up from germline, CDR1 is LNHNV and CDR2 is YYDKDF (reference sequence). V lost 5 bases, J lost 1 base, and 16 bases lay in between. CDR3 bases: TGTGCCACCAGCCCAATATCCATAGCGGGCACAGATACGCAGTATTTT. As protein: CATSPISIAGTDTQYF.

The chain joins TRBV6-5 to TRBJ1-5, with no clear D. V was pared by 8 bases and J by 4 bases, with 12 bases between. The CDR3 contains 13 residues. Germline values: CDR1 MNHEY, CDR2 SVGAGI. The CDR3 loop is CASRWQENQPQHF. The CDR3 DNA is TGTGCCAGCCGTTGGCAGGAAAATCAGCCCCAGCATTTT.

This clone appeared a single time. The chain couples TRBV5-1 to TRBJ2-5; unclear D gene. From germline, CDR1 is SGHRS and CDR2 YFSETQ. This CDR3 contains 13 residues. Trimming removed 3 bases at V and 5 bases at J, with 11 bases between. The CDR3 nucleotides read TGCGCCAGCAGCTACGGGTCTGGGGAGACCCAGTACTTC. Encoded protein: CASSYGSGETQYF. The full variable domain, its missing parts supplied by reference TRBV5-1 and TRBJ2-5, is KAGVTQTPRYLIKTRGQQVTLSCSPISGHRSVSWYQQTPGQGLQFLFEYFSETQRNKGNFPGRFSGRQFSNSRSEMNVSTLELGDSALYLCASSYGSGETQYFGPGTRLLVL.

The V and J genes are TRBV5-1 and TRBJ1-1; weak D call: TRBD1 (6 bases). The germline V gene has CDR1 SGHRS and CDR2 YFSETQ. Deletions cut 0 bases from V and 0 bases from J, with 15 bases between. The CDR3 spans 17 residues. CDR3 region: CASSLVWGRNMNTEAFF. The CDR3 DNA reads as TGCGCCAGCAGCTTGGTCTGGGGGCGAAACATGAACACTGAAGCTTTCTTT.

Regarding this clone: The sample carries other DNA sequences with the same CDR3. The chain employs TRBV9 and TRBJ1-2, with 8 bases that match TRBD1. J was trimmed by 5 bases and V by 2 bases; bases with no gene match: 8. The CDR3 is made up of 15 amino acids. CDR1 is SGDLS and CDR2 is YYNGEE in the germline V gene. Here the CDR3 DNA reads TGTGCCAGCAGCGTTGGACAGGGATTGGGGTATGGCTACACCTTC. Translation: CASSVGQGLGYGYTF.

This clone has just one count. The V gene is TRBV30, the J gene TRBJ1-2, with D possibly matching TRBD1 (5 bases). The germline V and J ends were trimmed by 2 bases and 2 bases, with 6 bases remaining between them. CDR3 length: 12 amino acids. Germline-derived CDR1 and CDR2 are GTSNPN and SVGIG (reference sequence). CDR3 bases: TGTGCCTGGAGTTCAGGGAACTATGGCTACACCTTC. Amino acid sequence: CAWSSGNYGYTF.

The chain couples TRBV23-1 to TRBJ1-3; TRBD1 agrees at 7 bases. TRBV23-1 is an ORF, with its function uncertain. V was pared by 11 bases and J by 0 bases, with 10 bases of the junction left unmatched. This CDR3 comprises 15 residues. CDR3 sequence reads: CAGDRDPSSGNTIYF. In DNA, the CDR3 is TGCGCCGGCGACAGGGACCCCAGCTCTGGAAACACCATATATTTT.

The chain uses TRBV6-8 and TRBJ1-2; TRBD1 agrees at 7 bases. This CDR3 region has 15 residues. The ends lost 2 bases at V and 0 bases at J; junction bases unmatched: 3. Per germline, CDR1 MNHGY and CDR2 SAAAGT. As DNA, the CDR3 is TGTGCCAGCAGTTACCCGGGACAGCCTAACTATGGCTACACCTTC. This encodes CASSYPGQPNYGYTF.

This clone was counted a single time. The V call is TRBV6-1, the J call TRBJ1-5, with TRBD1 matching over 10 bases. Germline CDR1 MNHNS, CDR2 SASEGT. CDR3 size: 14 residues. Trimming removed 3 bases from V and 7 bases from J; junction bases left unmatched: 3. The CDR3, as DNA: TGTGCCAGCAGTGAGACAGGGGGCAGGCAGCCCCAGCATTTT. Its protein is CASSETGGRQPQHF.

The chain couples TRBV3-1 (or the pseudogene TRBV3-2) to TRBJ1-1; possible D gene TRBD1, 5 bases. The CDR3 covers 14 residues. The germline V gene encodes CDR1 LGHDT and CDR2 YNNKEL (reference sequence). Trimming removed 1 base at V and 2 bases at J, with 8 bases between. CDR3 residues: CASSQGGLNTEAFF. DNA of the CDR3: TGTGCCAGCAGCCAAGGGGGACTTAACACTGAAGCTTTCTTT.

The genes are TRBV6-5 and TRBJ2-2, with 11 bases fitting TRBD2. V lost 4 bases, J lost 5 bases, and 3 bases stayed unmatched. There are 15 residues in the CDR3. Germline V gene lookup returns CDR1 MNHEY and CDR2 SVGAGI. The CDR3 spells CASSFGTSGTGELFF. The CDR3 DNA reads as TGTGCCAGCAGTTTTGGGACTAGCGGAACCGGGGAGCTGTTTTTT.

The chain employs TRBV6-4 and TRBJ2-1, with TRBD1 matching over 9 bases. From germline, CDR1 is MRHNA and CDR2 SNTAGT. The CDR3 contains 18 residues. Losses at the gene ends were 0 bases for V and 10 bases for J; bases not matched to a gene: 16. The CDR3: CASSDSGRGTGRSREQFF. The CDR3 coding sequence is TGTGCCAGCAGTGACTCGGGGCGGGGGACAGGGAGATCTCGGGAGCAGTTCTTC.

The chain links TRBV19 to TRBJ2-1, with TRBD1 matching over 9 bases. From germline, CDR1 is LNHDA and CDR2 SQIVND (reference sequence). V lost 4 bases, J lost 7 bases, and 8 bases stayed unmatched. The CDR3 has 15 residues. The CDR3 nucleotides read TGTGCCAGTAGTACAACAGGGGGCGCGATAAATGAGCAGTTCTTC. Residues: CASSTTGGAINEQFF.

This rearrangement joins TRBV6-6 to TRBJ1-4; a possible D gene is TRBD1 (6 bases). The CDR3 contains 15 residues. With 6 bases removed from V and 4 bases from J, the gap between germline ends came to 15 bases. Germline loops: CDR1 MNHNY, CDR2 SVGAGI (reference sequence). The DNA of the CDR3 is TGTGCCAGCAGCCCCCAGGGGATGGTTAATGAAAAACTGTTTTTT. Translation gives CASSPQGMVNEKLFF.

The chain carries TRBV6-5 and TRBJ1-6; 11 bases align to TRBD1. The trim removed 6 bases at V and 8 bases at J, leaving 0 bases unmatched. This CDR3 has 13 amino acids. Germline V gene sequence: CDR1 MNHEY, CDR2 SVGAGI. The CDR3 spells CASRGQGDSPLHF. The CDR3 region has the DNA TGTGCCAGCAGGGGACAGGGGGATTCACCCCTCCACTTT.

To note about this clone: Other nucleotide sequences in the sample specify the same CDR3. The chain employs TRBV14 and TRBJ1-2; D unclear. The CDR3 covers 13 residues. Germline V gene lookup returns CDR1 SGHDN and CDR2 FVKESK. V was shortened by 1 base and J by 5 bases, with 8 bases between the two germline ends. CDR3 sequence: CASSQVYSYGYTF. In DNA, the CDR3 is TGTGCCAGCAGCCAAGTCTACAGTTATGGCTACACCTTC.

V gene TRBV3-1 (or the pseudogene TRBV3-2) combines with J gene TRBJ1-1; D uncertain. Germline assignment: CDR1 LGHDT and CDR2 YNNKEL (reference sequence). This CDR3 is 14 amino acids long. Deletions cut 3 bases from V and 1 base from J, with 9 bases between. The chain's CDR3 is CASSQTLGNTEAFF. CDR3 DNA sequence: TGTGCCAGCAGCCAGACGCTAGGGAACACTGAAGCTTTCTTT.

The genes are TRBV9 and TRBJ2-7; 12 nucleotides agree with TRBD2. The trim removed 4 bases at V and 4 bases at J, leaving 12 bases unmatched. The CDR3 covers 17 residues. CDR1 is SGDLS, CDR2 YYNGEE, per germline. The CDR3 coding sequence is TGTGCCAGCAGCCGGGGGCTAGGACTAGCGGGGTCATACGAGCAGTACTTC. It yields the protein CASSRGLGLAGSYEQYF.

V gene TRBV11-3 combines with J gene TRBJ2-3, with D uncertain. V was shortened by 5 bases and J by 6 bases, with 9 bases between the two germline ends. CDR1 SGHNT and CDR2 YENEEA come from the germline V gene. This CDR3 has 12 amino acids. The DNA of the CDR3 is TGTGCCAGCAGCCTTGCGGAGGATACGCAGTATTTT. It yields the protein CASSLAEDTQYF.

The chain employs TRBV5-4 and TRBJ2-3, with TRBD1 as a possible D gene (6 bases). The V gene's germline CDR1 is SGHNT and CDR2 YYREEE (reference sequence). Trimming removed 5 bases from V and 1 base from J, with 14 bases in between. The CDR3 consists of 15 residues. CDR3 amino acids: CASSWTASGTDTQYF. CDR3 bases: TGTGCCAGCAGTTGGACAGCGAGTGGCACAGATACGCAGTATTTT.

The J gene is TRBJ1-2, the V gene TRBV28; 8 bases align to TRBD1. This CDR3 has 14 residues. Losses at the gene ends were 5 bases for V and 2 bases for J; bases not matched to a gene: 4. The germline gives CDR1 MDHEN, CDR2 SYDVKM. The CDR3 DNA sequence: TGTGCCAGCAGTGGACAGGGTTGGAACTATGGCTACACCTTC. Translation gives CASSGQGWNYGYTF.

Concerning this clone itself: An end of the junction does not agree with germline; a read error may underlie this. The V gene is TRBV19, the J gene TRBJ1-2; TRBD1 matches 7 bases. This CDR3 region has 14 residues. The germline gives CDR1 LNHDA, CDR2 SQIVND (reference sequence). In DNA form, the CDR3 reads TGTGCCAGTAGTTTAGACAGGGTGAACTATGGCTACACCTTC. The encoded protein is CASSLDRVNYGYTF.

The chain combines TRBV7-2 with TRBJ1-4; D not certain. This CDR3 has 15 amino acids. Between the trimmed V and J ends, which lost 1 base and 7 bases, there was a span of 13 bases. Per germline, CDR1 SGHTA and CDR2 FQGNSA. Here the CDR3 DNA reads TGTGCCAGCAGCTTAGACGGGGAGCCCAGTGAAAAACTGTTTTTT. Translating it yields CASSLDGEPSEKLFF.

The CDR3 bases are TGTGCCAGCAGCCAAAATAGCGGCACAGATACGCAGTATTTT. Protein: CASSQNSGTDTQYF. The chain is built from TRBV3-1 (or the pseudogene TRBV3-2) and TRBJ2-3; D may be TRBD2 (5 bases). V shed 2 bases and J shed 1 base, with 7 bases lying between them. This CDR3 contains 14 residues. Germline assignment: CDR1 LGHDT and CDR2 YNNKEL (reference sequence).

This clone was seen just once. The chain is built from TRBV2 and TRBJ2-7; 9 bases line up with TRBD1. CDR3 size: 13 residues. Germline trimming cut 6 bases from V and 6 bases from J; bases unmatched to any gene: 6. The germline V gene encodes CDR1 SNHLY and CDR2 FYNNEI. For the CDR3, the DNA is TGTGCCAGCAGCCAGGTGGACAGGGGCGAGCAGTACTTC. Translating it yields CASSQVDRGEQYF.